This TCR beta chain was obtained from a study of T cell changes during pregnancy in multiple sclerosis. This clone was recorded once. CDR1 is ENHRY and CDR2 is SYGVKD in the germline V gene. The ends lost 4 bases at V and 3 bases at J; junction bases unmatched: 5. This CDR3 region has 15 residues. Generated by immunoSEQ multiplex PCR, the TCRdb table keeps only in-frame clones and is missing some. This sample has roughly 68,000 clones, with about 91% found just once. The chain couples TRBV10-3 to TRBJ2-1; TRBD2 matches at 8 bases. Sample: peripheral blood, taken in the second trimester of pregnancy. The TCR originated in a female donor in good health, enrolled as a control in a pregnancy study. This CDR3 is CAISGERGFYNEQFF. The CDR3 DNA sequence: TGTGCCATCAGTGGGGAGCGGGGGTTCTACAATGAGCAGTTCTTC.